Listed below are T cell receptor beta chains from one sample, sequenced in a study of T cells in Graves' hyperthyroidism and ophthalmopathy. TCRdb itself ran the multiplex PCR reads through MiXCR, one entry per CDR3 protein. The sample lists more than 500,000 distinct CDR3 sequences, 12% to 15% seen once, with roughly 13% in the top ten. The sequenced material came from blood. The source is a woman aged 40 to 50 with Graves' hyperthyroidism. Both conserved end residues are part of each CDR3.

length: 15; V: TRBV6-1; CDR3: CASTESSGMYNEQFF
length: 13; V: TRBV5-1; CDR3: CASSLGPDEKLFF
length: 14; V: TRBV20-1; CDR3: CSALTDLSNQPQHF
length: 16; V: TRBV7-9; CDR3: CASSLLRDRANYGYTF
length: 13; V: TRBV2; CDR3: CASSEVEVETQYF
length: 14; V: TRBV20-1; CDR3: CSAREGQGVDEQFF
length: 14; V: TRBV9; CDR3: CASSVEGNTGELFF
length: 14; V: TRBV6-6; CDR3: CASSYSEQGSGYTF
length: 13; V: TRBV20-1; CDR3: CSARGGANTEAFF
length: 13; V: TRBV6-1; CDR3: CACNFGNTGELFF
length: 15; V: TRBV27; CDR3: CASSQNQGSAYEQYF
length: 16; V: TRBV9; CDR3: CASSVGPPSSYNEQFF
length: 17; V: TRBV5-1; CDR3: CASSLVPTSGRGNEQFF
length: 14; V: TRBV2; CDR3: CASSEARLYNEQFF
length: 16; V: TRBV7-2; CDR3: CASSPRQGNSGNTIYF
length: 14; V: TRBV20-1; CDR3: CGARTSGRANEQYF
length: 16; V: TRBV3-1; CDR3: CASSQDQASGRNEQFF
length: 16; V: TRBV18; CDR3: CASSLNRQGHNEKLFF
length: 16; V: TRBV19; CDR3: CASSMTSGTFSYEQYF
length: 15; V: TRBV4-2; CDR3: CASSRETSTVGELFF
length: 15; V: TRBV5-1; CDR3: CASSLGRGSDDTQYF
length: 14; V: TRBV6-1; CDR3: CASSEGRVNTEAFF
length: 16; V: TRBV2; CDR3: CASRVSRDRGRNEQFF
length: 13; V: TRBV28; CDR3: CASSLRWEGEQFF
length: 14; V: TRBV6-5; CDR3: CASSYGGTSGVGLF
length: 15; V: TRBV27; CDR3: CASSKAGSSHNEQLF
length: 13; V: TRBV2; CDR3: CASSEGAGQGYTF
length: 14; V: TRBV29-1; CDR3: CSVEGGSLNYGYTF
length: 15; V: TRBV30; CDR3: CAWRNRQGASSEQYF
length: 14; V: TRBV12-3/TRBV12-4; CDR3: CASSLGQENHEQYF
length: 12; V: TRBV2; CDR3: CASRDPLDEQFF
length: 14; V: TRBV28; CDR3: CASRRGQGIGEQYF
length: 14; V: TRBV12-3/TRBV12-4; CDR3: CASSSGEGLNEQYF
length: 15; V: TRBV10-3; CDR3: CAISGGLAGTYEQYF
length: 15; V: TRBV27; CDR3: CASSPGLAGEDTQYF
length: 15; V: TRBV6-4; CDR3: CASSPTSGTTLEQFF
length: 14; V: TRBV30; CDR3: CAWTSGRAEHERYF
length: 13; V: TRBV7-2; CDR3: CASSLMPTDTQYF
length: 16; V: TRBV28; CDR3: CASSPSGETNIGELFF
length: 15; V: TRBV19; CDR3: CASSRKGLSVHEQFF
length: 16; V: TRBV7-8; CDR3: CASSSGTGQLNTEAFF
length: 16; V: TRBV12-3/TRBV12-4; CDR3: CASSFSRGPSSYEQYF
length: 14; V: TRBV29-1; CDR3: CSGAQGMGDYGYTF
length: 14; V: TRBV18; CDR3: CASSPPMSTDTQYF
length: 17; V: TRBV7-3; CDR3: CASSIGTSGTYYNEQFF
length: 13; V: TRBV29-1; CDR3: CSVRDRSYNEQFF
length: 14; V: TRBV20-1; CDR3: CSVPGGARADTQYF
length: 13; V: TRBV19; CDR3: CASSLLQGYEQFF
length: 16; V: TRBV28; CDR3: CASSSRTGGAVETQYF
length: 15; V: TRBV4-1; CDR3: CASSQENGRYNEQFF
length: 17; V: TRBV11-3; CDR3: CASSPWTSGSFGDIQYF